These 24 T cell receptor beta chains were sequenced from one sample in a study of regulatory T cells in long-lasting Graves disease. TCR beta libraries were built with iRepertoire HTBI primers and Arm-PCR of CDR3 regions. MiXCR was run by TCRdb on the multiplex PCR reads, yielding one entry per CDR3 protein. In the table there are about 540,000 distinct CDR3 sequences, about 14% of which are singletons. Described time point: newly diagnosed GD, antithyroid drugs for less than 3 months. PBMCs provided the RNA from which the TCR library was made. These data were also reused for a study on T cells in Graves' hyperthyroidism and ophthalmopathy.

Here the sequenced sample was peripheral blood mononuclear cells (PBMCs), taken at new diagnosis, from a patient treated with antithyroid drugs. These receptors all stem from a man aged 30-40 years with Graves disease.

This clonotype was counted ten times or more. This chain links TRBV3-1 with TRBJ2-7; D ambiguous. Germline CDR1 and CDR2: LGHDT and YNNKEL (reference sequence). The CDR3 is 15 amino acids. Trimming shortened V by 0 bases and J by 2 bases, and 11 bases separated the two germline ends. DNA for the CDR3: TGTGCCAGCAGCCAAGATGGAATCCGGCCCTACGAGCAGTACTTC. Its protein product is CASSQDGIRPYEQYF.

J is TRBJ2-3 and V is TRBV5-1, with 12 bases lining up with TRBD1. The germline CDR1 and CDR2 sequences are SGHRS and YFSETQ. The CDR3 contains 15 residues. The ends lost 3 bases at V and 4 bases at J; junction bases unmatched: 3. In DNA, the CDR3 is TGCGCCAGCAGCTCCGGGACAGGGGGCGCAGATACGCAGTATTTT. It codes for CASSSGTGGADTQYF.

This clonotype was counted between two and nine times. No conserved phenylalanine or tryptophan ends this CDR3, so it is likely a read error. The chain joins TRBV28 to TRBJ2-6; 7 bases fit TRBD1. CDR3 size: 16 residues. Trimming cost V 6 bases and J 2 bases; bases outside gene matches: 7. Germline values: CDR1 MDHEN, CDR2 SYDVKM. For the CDR3, the DNA is TGTGCCAGCAGCGCAACAGGGGCAGCTGGGGCCAACGTCCTGACTTCC. Its protein is CASSATGAAGANVLTS.

This sequence joins TRBV30 and TRBJ1-1; D possibly corresponds to TRBD1 (5 bases). The CDR3 consists of 13 residues. The germline V gene has CDR1 GTSNPN and CDR2 SVGIG (reference sequence). V was shortened by 5 bases and J by 4 bases, with 14 bases between the two germline ends. The CDR3, as DNA: TGTGCCTGGCAAAACCCGGGACTCACTGAAGCTTTCTTT. Its translation is CAWQNPGLTEAFF.

This clonotype has a count of ten or more. This rearrangement joins TRBV29-1 to TRBJ2-7; D tentatively fits TRBD1 or TRBD2 (5 bases each). CDR1 SQVTM and CDR2 ANQGSEA come from the germline V gene. Trimming removed 6 bases at V and 6 bases at J, with 15 bases between. The CDR3 spans 12 residues. The CDR3 DNA is TGCAGCGTCCGGGACCGCCCCAGCGAGCAGTACTTC. It specifies CSVRDRPSEQYF.

V is TRBV10-3 and J is TRBJ1-6; D gene ambiguous. The length of the CDR3 is 14 residues. Looked up from germline, CDR1 is ENHRY and CDR2 is SYGVKD. Trimming stripped 4 bases from V and 6 bases from J, with 10 bases between. The CDR3 loop is CAISGGQINSPLHF. The CDR3 DNA reads TGTGCCATCAGTGGAGGGCAGATTAATTCACCCCTCCACTTT.

This clonotype was observed at least ten times. The chain recombines TRBV12-5 with TRBJ1-4; a weak D match, TRBD1 (5 bases). The CDR3 extends over 17 amino acids. V was shortened by 4 bases and J by 0 bases, with 15 bases between the two germline ends. In germline, CDR1 is LGHNT, CDR2 FRNRAP. The DNA of the CDR3 is TGTGCTAGTGGTTCCGGGACCGATAGTTCAACTAATGAAAAACTGTTTTTT. It codes for CASGSGTDSSTNEKLFF.

Points on this clonotype: The junction shows a germline mismatch at one end, possibly a read error. The J gene is TRBJ2-7, the V gene TRBV11-2; D remains ambiguous. The CDR3 covers 12 residues. CDR1 SGHAT and CDR2 FQNNGV come from the germline V gene. CDR3 protein: CASSLFSDEQYF. Written as DNA, the CDR3 is TGTGCCAGCAGCTTGTTCTCCGACGAGCAGTACTTC.

This clonotype came up many times. One junction end does not reproduce the germline sequence, and a read error may be involved. CDR3 nucleotides: TGTGCCAGCAGCGCAAGACTAGCAGTAAGCTCCTACAATGAGCAGTTCTTC. Protein sequence: CASSARLAVSSYNEQFF. J is TRBJ2-1 and V is TRBV5-1; 7 positions match TRBD2. CDR1 is SGHRS and CDR2 is YFSETQ in the germline V gene. This CDR3 contains 17 residues.

The chain carries TRBV20-1 and TRBJ2-5, with 9 bases that match TRBD2. Per the germline V gene, CDR1 is DFQATT and CDR2 is SNEGSKA (reference sequence). The CDR3 is 19 residues long. V lost 2 bases and J lost 0; bases outside the gene matches: 16. The CDR3 here is CSARTTLYRLAGDQETQYF. The CDR3 coding sequence is TGCAGTGCTAGAACCACCCTGTACAGATTAGCGGGAGACCAAGAGACCCAGTACTTC.

The chain carries TRBV14 and TRBJ1-1, with 7 bases aligning to TRBD1. V lost 0 bases to trimming and J lost 1 base; unmatched junction nucleotides: 8. Looked up from germline, CDR1 is SGHDN and CDR2 is FVKESK. CDR3 size: 17 residues. CDR3 region: CASSQEVLRQGNTEAFF. CDR3 DNA: TGTGCCAGCAGCCAAGAAGTCCTTAGACAGGGGAACACTGAAGCTTTCTTT.

There are a few counts of this clonotype. One junction end disagrees with the germline gene, perhaps due to a read error. The gene calls are TRBV27 and TRBJ2-7; D may be TRBD1 (5 bases). The germline V gene has CDR1 MNHEY and CDR2 SMNVEV (reference sequence). CDR3 length: 13 residues. CDR3 residues: CASSFTPGSPSLF. As DNA, the CDR3 is TGTGCCAGCAGTTTTACTCCAGGGTCCCCGTCCCTCTTC.

This clonotype was detected many times. The rearrangement links TRBV30 to TRBJ1-4, with 7 bases lining up with TRBD1. The V gene end was trimmed by 4 bases and the J gene end by 8 bases; junction bases not matched to a gene: 10. Germline-derived CDR1 and CDR2 are GTSNPN and SVGIG (reference sequence). This CDR3 has 14 amino acids. The CDR3 DNA follows: TGTGCCTGGAACGGACAGGCGGAGGGGGAAAAACTGTTTTTT. This gives the protein CAWNGQAEGEKLFF.

This clonotype was detected many times. V usage is TRBV27 and J usage is TRBJ2-5; 9 bases agree with TRBD2. Germline CDR1 reads MNHEY; CDR2 reads SMNVEV (reference sequence). Germline trimming cut 6 bases from V and 6 bases from J; bases unmatched to any gene: 11. The CDR3 loop spans 15 amino acids. The CDR3 DNA follows: TGTGCCAGCAGCCTGGGACTAGCCCCTCCACAGACCCAGTACTTC. Its translation is CASSLGLAPPQTQYF.

CDR3 sequence: CASSFRGIQGNTIYF. The CDR3, as DNA: TGTGCCAGCAGTTTCCGGGGTATTCAGGGAAACACCATATATTTT. The chain employs TRBV27 and TRBJ1-3; D is unresolved. Trimming took 3 bases from V and 4 from J, leaving 13 bases between them. This CDR3 region has 15 residues. Per the germline V gene, CDR1 is MNHEY and CDR2 is SMNVEV (reference sequence).

The chain is built from TRBV30 and TRBJ2-2; D not resolved. The CDR3 runs 14 residues. Trimming stripped 8 bases from V and 0 bases from J, with 13 bases between. CDR1 is GTSNPN, CDR2 SVGIG, per germline (reference sequence). CDR3 DNA: TGTGCCGGTAGAAGGTTCGCGAACACCGGGGAGCTGTTTTTT. This codes for CAGRRFANTGELFF.

Remarks on this clonotype: Just one base apart from a much larger clone, this may be a read error. No conserved phenylalanine or tryptophan is present at the end of the CDR3, so a read error is the likely explanation. This sequence joins TRBV6-2 or TRBV6-3 and TRBJ2-3, with D possibly TRBD1 on 6 matching bases. The germline gives CDR1 MNHEY, CDR2 SVGEGT. The CDR3 is made up of 16 amino acids. The V end was cut by 6 bases, the J end by 4 bases, with 20 bases between. The CDR3 DNA reads TGTGCCAGCAGCCGTGCCAGGGGTTCCTCCTCAGATACGCAGTATTCT. Its protein is CASSRARGSSSDTQYS.

At least ten counts were recorded for this clonotype. The chain is built from TRBV2 and TRBJ2-7, with D possibly matching TRBD2 (6 bases). The V gene lost 3 bases and the J gene lost 6 bases, with 18 bases spanning the gap. CDR3 length: 15 amino acids. In germline, CDR1 is SNHLY, CDR2 FYNNEI. The CDR3 region has the DNA TGTGCCAGCAGTGATCGGAGGGGTGTCACAGTCGAGCAGTACTTC. The encoded protein is CASSDRRGVTVEQYF.

The rearrangement uses TRBV28 and TRBJ1-6; D is unresolved. Germline V gene sequence: CDR1 MDHEN, CDR2 SYDVKM. The V end lost 4 bases, the J end lost 8 bases, and 6 bases lay between the germline ends. This CDR3 has 12 residues. The CDR3 sequence is CASSYIDSPLHF. DNA for the CDR3: TGTGCCAGCAGTTACATTGATTCACCCCTCCACTTT.

The rearrangement uses TRBV19 and TRBJ2-3, with a possible D match to TRBD1 (7 bases). Looked up from germline, CDR1 is LNHDA and CDR2 is SQIVND (reference sequence). V lost 9 bases to trimming and J lost 7 bases, with 23 bases between them. The CDR3 length is 15 residues. For the CDR3, the DNA is TGTGCCAGCTCAGGGGGAGGAGGGCCCCCGCATACGCAGTATTTT. It codes for CASSGGGGPPHTQYF. Variable domain in full (rest from reference TRBV19 and TRBJ2-3): DGGITQSPKYLFRKEGQNVTLSCEQNLNHDAMYWYRQDPGQGLRLIYYSQIVNDFQKGDIAEGYSVSREKKESFPLTVTSAQKNPTAFYLCASSGGGGPPHTQYFGPGTRLTVL.

This clonotype was detected a few times. This rearrangement joins TRBV15 to TRBJ2-1; 9 bases are shared with TRBD2. Germline values: CDR1 LNHNV, CDR2 YYDKDF (reference sequence). This CDR3 contains 16 residues. J gave up 11 bases and V 3 bases, and 14 bases lay outside the gene matches. CDR3 coding DNA: TGTGCCACCAGCAGGGGTTTTGCGCGGGAGGGCTCAAAGCAGTTCTTC. Amino acids: CATSRGFAREGSKQFF.

The rearrangement links TRBV20-1 to TRBJ1-2, with D uncertain. Germline V gives CDR1 DFQATT, CDR2 SNEGSKA (reference sequence). CDR3 length: 13 amino acids. V was shortened by 1 base and J by 4 bases, with 10 bases between the two germline ends. CDR3 amino acids: CSARVALPYGYTF. CDR3 DNA sequence: TGCAGTGCTAGAGTGGCCCTGCCCTATGGCTACACCTTC.

This clonotype was detected many times. The J gene is TRBJ1-1, the V gene TRBV6-1; D remains unclear. Germline loops: CDR1 MNHNS, CDR2 SASEGT. Trimming left V 8 bases short and J 1 base short, with 8 bases between. The CDR3 loop spans 12 amino acids. The CDR3 region has the DNA TGTGCCAGCCACGGGTGGAACACTGAAGCTTTCTTT. Translation gives CASHGWNTEAFF.

This clonotype came up many times. The rearrangement uses TRBV3-1 and TRBJ2-3; TRBD2 aligns across 8 bases. Trimming removed 4 bases from V and 5 bases from J; junction bases left unmatched: 5. Germline loops: CDR1 LGHDT, CDR2 YNNKEL (reference sequence). This CDR3 region has 14 residues. CDR3 coding DNA: TGTGCCAGCAGCCGGTTCGGGAGGGGAGATACGCAGTATTTT. Translation gives CASSRFGRGDTQYF.